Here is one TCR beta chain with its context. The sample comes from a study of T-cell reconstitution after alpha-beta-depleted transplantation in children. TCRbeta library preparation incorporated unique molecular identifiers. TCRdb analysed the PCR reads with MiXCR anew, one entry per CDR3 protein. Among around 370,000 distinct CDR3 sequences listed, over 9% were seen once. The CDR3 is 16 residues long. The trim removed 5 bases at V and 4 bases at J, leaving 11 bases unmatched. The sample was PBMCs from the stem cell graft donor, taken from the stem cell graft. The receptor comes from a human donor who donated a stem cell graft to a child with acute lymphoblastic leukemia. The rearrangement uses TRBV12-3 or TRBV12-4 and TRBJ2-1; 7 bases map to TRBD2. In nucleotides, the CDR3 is TGTGCCAGCAGTACGGTAGGCCTAGCGGTTTACAATGAGCAGTTCTTC. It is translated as CASSTVGLAVYNEQFF.